This TCR beta chain was sequenced in a study of cytomegalovirus exposure and HLA in healthy donors. Whole-study findings and limits: Overall, approximately 150 TCR beta chains were annotated as cytomegalovirus-associated. Clusters of TCRs from the first cohort tended to co-occur in the roughly 120 validation repertoires (as a later analysis found). In vitro, a few CMV-associated chains proved specific for CMV antigens.

Method: immunoSEQ multiplex PCR; TCRdb's copy keeps in-frame clones and lacks some. Here the sample spans some 150,000 clones, around 84% being singletons. The study drew the donors from its roughly 120-subject validation cohort, separate from the 666-subject first cohort. The V end was cut by 6 bases, the J end by 1 base, with 15 bases between. The CDR3 extends over 15 amino acids. Per the germline V gene, CDR1 is SNHLY and CDR2 is FYNNEI. Regarding this clone: Its specificity is unknown.

The chain couples TRBV2 to TRBJ1-1, with D possibly TRBD1 on 6 matching bases. The specimen sequenced was PBMCs. The sequence was collected from a human donor in good health. CDR3 nucleotides: TGTGCCAGCAGGGAAACAGGGAACCCGAACACTGAAGCTTTCTTT. Its protein product is CASRETGNPNTEAFF.